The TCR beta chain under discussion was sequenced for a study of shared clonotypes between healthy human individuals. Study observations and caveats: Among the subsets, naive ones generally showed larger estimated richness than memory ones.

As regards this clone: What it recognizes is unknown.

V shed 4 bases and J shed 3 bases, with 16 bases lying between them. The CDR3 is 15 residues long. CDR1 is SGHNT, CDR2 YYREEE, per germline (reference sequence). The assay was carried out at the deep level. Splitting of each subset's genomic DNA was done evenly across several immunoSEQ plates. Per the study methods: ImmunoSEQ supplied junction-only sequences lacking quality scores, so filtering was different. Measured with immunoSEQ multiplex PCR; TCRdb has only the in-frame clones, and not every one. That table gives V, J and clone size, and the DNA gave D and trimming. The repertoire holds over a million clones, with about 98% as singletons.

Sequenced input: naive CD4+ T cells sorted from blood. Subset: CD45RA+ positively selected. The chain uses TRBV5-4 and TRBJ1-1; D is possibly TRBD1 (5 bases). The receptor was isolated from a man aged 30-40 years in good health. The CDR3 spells CASSRLTVGDTEAFF. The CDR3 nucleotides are TGTGCCAGCAGCAGGCTGACAGTGGGGGACACTGAAGCTTTCTTT.